The 15 T cell receptor beta chains reported below all come from one sample, sequenced in a study of blood T cell repertoires in COVID-19. Profiling relied on immunoSEQ multiplex PCR, and the TCRdb table lists in-frame clones only, not all of them. The sample consists of about 120,000 clones, around nine tenths of them appearing once. The specimen was peripheral blood. The receptors shown here come from a human donor in a cohort sampled during active COVID-19.

V gene TRBV6-5 combines with J gene TRBJ2-1, with 7 bases matching TRBD2. The CDR3 has 15 amino acids. Germline CDR1 is MNHEY and CDR2 is SVGAGI. The V gene end was trimmed by 2 bases and the J gene end by 1 base; junction bases not matched to a gene: 2. CDR3 in amino acids: CASSYGGRSYNEQFF. CDR3 nucleotides: TGTGCCAGCAGTTACGGCGGGAGATCCTACAATGAGCAGTTCTTC.

The chain combines TRBV5-1 with TRBJ2-7; 9 nucleotides align to TRBD2. Germline CDR1 reads SGHRS; CDR2 reads YFSETQ. The J segment lost 7 bases and the V segment lost 0 bases, leaving 8 bases of the junction unmatched. CDR3 length: 15 residues. Here the CDR3 DNA reads TGCGCCAGCAGCTTGGATGCGGGAGGGCCCTGGGAGCAGTACTTC. Translated, it gives CASSLDAGGPWEQYF.

The chain carries TRBV5-1 and TRBJ1-6; TRBD1 matches 8 bases. Germline V lookup: CDR1 SGHRS, CDR2 YFSETQ. The CDR3 is made up of 17 amino acids. The trim removed 0 bases at V and 7 bases at J, leaving 9 bases unmatched. The CDR3: CASSLAPDRASNSPLHF. The CDR3 bases are TGCGCCAGCAGCTTGGCACCGGACAGGGCGTCCAATTCACCCCTCCACTTT.

This clone was seen ten or more times. V is TRBV2 and J is TRBJ1-2; perhaps TRBD1 as D (6 bases). Trimming removed 9 bases at V and 5 bases at J, with 19 bases between. This CDR3 spans 14 amino acids. The V gene's germline CDR1 is SNHLY and CDR2 FYNNEI. CDR3 nucleotides: TGTGCCAGTCACCGCGGGGGGCGTTTTTATGGCTACACCTTC. Protein: CASHRGGRFYGYTF.

The chain uses TRBV6-5 and TRBJ1-5; the D is unclear. Trimming removed 6 bases from V and 7 bases from J, with 13 bases in between. CDR3 size: 13 residues. Germline V gives CDR1 MNHEY, CDR2 SVGAGI. The CDR3, as DNA: TGTGCCAGCAGGGTGAGCGACGGACAGCCCCAGCATTTT. Its translation: CASRVSDGQPQHF.

This chain joins TRBV27 and TRBJ1-5; tentatively, D is TRBD1 (5 bases). In germline, CDR1 is MNHEY, CDR2 SMNVEV (reference sequence). V lost 3 bases, J lost 0 bases, and 9 bases lay in between. CDR3 length: 15 amino acids. DNA of the CDR3: TGTGCCAGCAGTTTGGAGGGGTATAGCAATCAGCCCCAGCATTTT. It is translated as CASSLEGYSNQPQHF.

The chain joins TRBV7-3 to TRBJ1-2; 7 bases are a match to TRBD1. The ends lost 5 bases at V and 2 bases at J; junction bases unmatched: 5. CDR1 SGHTA and CDR2 FQGTGA come from the germline V gene. The CDR3 contains 14 residues. The CDR3 loop reads CASSPQGLNYGYTF. The CDR3 bases are TGTGCCAGCAGCCCACAGGGGCTGAACTATGGCTACACCTTC.

The J gene is TRBJ2-7, the V gene TRBV13; possibly TRBD1 for D (6 bases). This CDR3 spans 13 amino acids. The germline gives CDR1 PRHDT, CDR2 FYEKMQ (reference sequence). Trimming cost V 5 bases and J 7 bases, with 15 bases left between them. CDR3 DNA: TGTGCCAGCAGCACCAGGGGTAAGGGTGAGCAGTACTTC. This sequence encodes CASSTRGKGEQYF.

The chain carries TRBV5-6 and TRBJ2-7; TRBD2 matches 9 bases. This CDR3 comprises 15 residues. V gave up 4 bases and J gave up 1 base; unmatched junction bases: 6. CDR1 and CDR2 (germline): SGHDT, YYEEEE. DNA for the CDR3: TGTGCCAGCAGCGTGCCGGGACTAGCTTCCTACGAGCAGTACTTC. Amino acids: CASSVPGLASYEQYF.

This chain joins TRBV5-5 and TRBJ2-1, with 13 bases matching TRBD2. The V segment lost 0 bases and the J segment 7 bases; nucleotides outside the gene matches: 4. Germline V gene data show CDR1 as SGHKS and CDR2 as YYEKEE (reference sequence). There are 16 residues in the CDR3. The CDR3 spells CASSLGGTSGTNEQFF. The CDR3 DNA sequence: TGTGCCAGCAGCTTGGGAGGGACTAGCGGGACAAATGAGCAGTTCTTC.

The chain employs TRBV11-2 and TRBJ1-2; D not resolved. CDR1 is SGHAT and CDR2 is FQNNGV in the germline V gene. V was clipped by 4 bases and J by 0 bases, with 24 bases between them. The CDR3 is 19 amino acids. CDR3 residues: CASSSGTGRRKEANYGYTF. The CDR3 region has the DNA TGTGCCAGCAGCTCGGGCACGGGCCGGAGGAAAGAGGCTAACTATGGCTACACCTTC.

This clone was counted only a few times. V gene TRBV19 combines with J gene TRBJ1-4; 7 positions match TRBD1. The CDR3 consists of 15 residues. Germline lookup yields CDR1 LNHDA and CDR2 SQIVND (reference sequence). The V and J ends lost 5 bases and 7 bases, in that order; junction bases with no gene match: 10. CDR3 nucleotides: TGTGCCAGTAGTCCTCCAGGGGGAATGTTTGAAAAACTGTTTTTT. It is translated as CASSPPGGMFEKLFF.

The rearrangement links TRBV5-1 to TRBJ1-2; possible D gene TRBD1, 6 bases. The germline V gene has CDR1 SGHRS and CDR2 YFSETQ. Trimming cost V 4 bases and J 5 bases, with 15 bases left between them. The CDR3 extends over 14 amino acids. The CDR3 sequence: CASSQGQSLYGYTF. The DNA of the CDR3 is TGCGCCAGCAGCCAAGGACAGAGTTTATATGGCTACACCTTC.

V is TRBV10-2 and J is TRBJ2-7; no reliable D call. The germline V gene has CDR1 WSHSY and CDR2 SAAADI. The ends were cut back, 2 bases at V and 5 bases at J, with 16 bases in the middle. There are 15 residues in the CDR3. The CDR3 protein is CASSEIIAVRNEQYF. CDR3 sequence (DNA): TGCGCCAGCAGTGAGATAATAGCTGTGAGGAACGAGCAGTACTTC.

The chain recombines TRBV6-5 with TRBJ2-7; 11 bases are shared with TRBD2. The CDR3 totals 15 residues. V gave up 2 bases and J gave up 3 bases; unmatched junction bases: 3. CDR1 is MNHEY and CDR2 is SVGAGI in the germline V gene. The CDR3 protein is CASSYGTSGGYEQYF. In DNA, the CDR3 is TGTGCCAGCAGTTACGGGACTAGCGGAGGCTACGAGCAGTACTTC.